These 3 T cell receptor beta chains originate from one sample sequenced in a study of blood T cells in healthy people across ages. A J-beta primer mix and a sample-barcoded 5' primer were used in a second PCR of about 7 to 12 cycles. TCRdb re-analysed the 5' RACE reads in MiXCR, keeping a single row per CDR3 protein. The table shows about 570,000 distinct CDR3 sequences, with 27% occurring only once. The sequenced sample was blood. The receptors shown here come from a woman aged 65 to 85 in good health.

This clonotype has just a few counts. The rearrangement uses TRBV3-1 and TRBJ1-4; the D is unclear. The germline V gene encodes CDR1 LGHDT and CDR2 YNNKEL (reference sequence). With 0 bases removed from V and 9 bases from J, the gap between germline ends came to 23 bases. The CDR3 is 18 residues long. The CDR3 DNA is TGTGCCAGCAGCCAAGATCAAGATAGGGCAGGCGGTTTGCAAAAACTGTTTTTT. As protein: CASSQDQDRAGGLQKLFF.

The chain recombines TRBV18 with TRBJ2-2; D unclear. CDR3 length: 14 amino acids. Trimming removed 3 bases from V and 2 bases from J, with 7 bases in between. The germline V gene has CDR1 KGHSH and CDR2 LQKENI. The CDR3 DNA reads TGTGCCAGCTCACCGAACTTTAACACCGGGGAGCTGTTTTTT. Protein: CASSPNFNTGELFF.

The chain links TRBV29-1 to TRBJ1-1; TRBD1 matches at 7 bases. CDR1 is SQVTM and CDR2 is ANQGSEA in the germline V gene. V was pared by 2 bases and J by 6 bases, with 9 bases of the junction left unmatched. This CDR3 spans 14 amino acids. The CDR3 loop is CSVEKQTGYAEAFF. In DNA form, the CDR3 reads TGCAGCGTTGAAAAGCAGACAGGGTATGCTGAAGCTTTCTTT. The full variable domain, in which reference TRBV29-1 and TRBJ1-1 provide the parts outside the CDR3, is SAVISQKPSRDICQRGTSLTIQCQVDSQVTMMFWYRQQPGQSLTLIATANQGSEATYESGFVIDKFPISRPNLTFSTLTVSNMSPEDSSIYLCSVEKQTGYAEAFFGQGTRLTVV.